The 23 T cell receptor beta chains listed next were all sequenced from one sample in a study of cytomegalovirus exposure and HLA in healthy donors. Data came from immunoSEQ multiplex PCR; TCRdb stores just in-frame clones and leaves some out. The data hold under 200,000 clones, with about 81% observed a single time. Sequenced: PBMCs. These receptors all stem from a woman aged 25 to 39 in good health and CMV-seronegative.

The V call is TRBV11-2, the J call TRBJ2-7; D might be TRBD2 (6 bases). Germline V gene lookup returns CDR1 SGHAT and CDR2 FQNNGV. V was shortened by 5 bases and J by 4 bases, with 18 bases between the two germline ends. The CDR3 length is 15 residues. CDR3 DNA: TGTGCCAGCAGCCACCGGGACCGGGGGAGGTACGAGCAGTACTTC. Translated: CASSHRDRGRYEQYF.

J is TRBJ2-5 and V is TRBV5-4; 13 bases match TRBD2. Losses at the gene ends were 4 bases for V and 2 bases for J; bases not matched to a gene: 2. CDR3 length: 15 amino acids. Germline V gene sequence: CDR1 SGHNT, CDR2 YYREEE (reference sequence). The CDR3 loop reads CASSAGLAGQETQYF. For the CDR3, the DNA is TGTGCCAGCAGCGCGGGACTAGCGGGGCAAGAGACCCAGTACTTC.

The chain links TRBV11-2 to TRBJ2-7, with 7 bases identical to TRBD1. Germline V lookup: CDR1 SGHAT, CDR2 FQNNGV. The CDR3 covers 13 residues. Losses at the gene ends were 8 bases for V and 3 bases for J; bases not matched to a gene: 7. CDR3 DNA: TGTGCCAGCGAACCGGGACAGAACTACGAGCAGTACTTC. Amino acids: CASEPGQNYEQYF.

The J gene is TRBJ2-1, the V gene TRBV29-1; 13 positions match TRBD2. CDR1 and CDR2 from the germline V gene are SQVTM and ANQGSEA. This CDR3 contains 12 residues. Unmatched junction bases numbered 4, after V lost 7 bases and J lost 10 bases. The CDR3 loop reads CSAGTSGAEQFF. CDR3 coding DNA: TGCAGCGCAGGGACTAGCGGGGCGGAGCAGTTCTTC.

This clone turned up a few times. The chain uses TRBV18 and TRBJ2-7; TRBD2 is a possible D gene (6 bases). Trimming stripped 2 bases from V and 4 bases from J, with 12 bases between. The germline CDR1 and CDR2 sequences are KGHSH and LQKENI. CDR3 length equals 14 residues. CDR3 amino acids: CASSPSLRGYEQYF. In nucleotides, the CDR3 is TGTGCCAGCTCACCAAGCCTTCGGGGGTACGAGCAGTACTTC.

The DNA for the CDR3 is TGCGCCAGCAGCCACTTCTTTCCGAGAGGAGCTAATCAGCCCCAGCATTTT. Translated: CASSHFFPRGANQPQHF. The V gene is TRBV4-1, the J gene TRBJ1-5; D gene unclear. The germline V gene encodes CDR1 MGHRA and CDR2 YSYEKL. Trimming shortened V by 3 bases and J by 4 bases, and 19 bases separated the two germline ends. There are 17 residues in the CDR3.

This chain joins TRBV28 and TRBJ2-3; perhaps TRBD2 as D (5 bases). The CDR3 is 15 residues long. CDR1 and CDR2 from the germline V gene are MDHEN and SYDVKM. With 4 bases removed from V and 0 bases from J, the gap between germline ends came to 11 bases. The CDR3 loop is CASSSPSGSTDTQYF. The CDR3 nucleotides read TGTGCCAGCAGTTCTCCCTCGGGAAGCACAGATACGCAGTATTTT.

This chain uses TRBV27 with TRBJ1-2; 7 bases match TRBD1. The ends lost 7 bases at V and 8 bases at J; junction bases unmatched: 16. The CDR3 is made up of 15 amino acids. Germline V gene sequence: CDR1 MNHEY, CDR2 SMNVEV (reference sequence). The CDR3 sequence is CASKTPGTASGGYTF. In nucleotides, the CDR3 is TGTGCCAGCAAGACCCCCGGGACAGCATCAGGGGGCTACACCTTC.

This clone has more than one count but fewer than ten. The chain links TRBV5-4 to TRBJ2-5; a possible D gene is TRBD1 (6 bases). Germline CDR1 is SGHNT and CDR2 is YYREEE (reference sequence). V was shortened by 4 bases and J by 1 base, with 11 bases between the two germline ends. The CDR3 extends over 14 amino acids. The CDR3 coding sequence is TGTGCCAGCAGCAGACAGGCCCCCCAAGAGACCCAGTACTTC. Residues: CASSRQAPQETQYF.

This clone was counted once. This rearrangement joins TRBV7-2 to TRBJ2-7; 9 nucleotides agree with TRBD1. CDR3 size: 14 residues. Germline loops: CDR1 SGHTA, CDR2 FQGNSA. V lost 3 bases, J lost 3 bases, and 3 bases stayed unmatched. The CDR3 DNA follows: TGTGCCAGCAGCTTCCAGACAGGGGGCTACGAGCAGTACTTC. Its translation is CASSFQTGGYEQYF.

This sequence joins TRBV28 and TRBJ1-2, with D hard to call. The CDR3 loop spans 13 amino acids. V lost 5 bases and J lost 8, with 15 bases in between. Germline V gene data show CDR1 as MDHEN and CDR2 as SYDVKM. The CDR3 reads CASSLVSPGGYTF. For the CDR3, the DNA is TGTGCCAGCAGTCTGGTCTCCCCAGGAGGCTACACCTTC.

The V and J genes are TRBV9 and TRBJ2-7; unclear D gene. The CDR3 is 15 residues long. With 0 bases removed from V and 0 bases from J, the gap between germline ends came to 10 bases. Germline CDR1 is SGDLS and CDR2 is YYNGEE. The CDR3 loop reads CASSVGASFSYEQYF. For the CDR3, the DNA is TGTGCCAGCAGCGTAGGGGCCAGTTTCTCCTACGAGCAGTACTTC.

This clone has more than one count but fewer than ten. V gene TRBV13 combines with J gene TRBJ2-1, with 11 positions matching TRBD1. The CDR3 totals 14 residues. The germline CDR1 and CDR2 sequences are PRHDT and FYEKMQ (reference sequence). Germline trimming cut 3 bases from V and 9 bases from J; bases unmatched to any gene: 4. The CDR3 coding sequence is TGTGCCAGCAGCTTGGGACAGGGGGTGCTTGAGCAGTTCTTC. Translation: CASSLGQGVLEQFF.

The chain has TRBV4-2 and TRBJ2-5; D is undetermined. V lost 0 bases and J lost 4, with 6 bases in between. The CDR3 has 13 amino acids. From germline, CDR1 is LGHNA and CDR2 YNFKEQ. Here the CDR3 reads CASSQDQIETQYF. CDR3 nucleotides: TGTGCCAGCAGCCAAGATCAAATAGAGACCCAGTACTTC.

V is TRBV11-2 and J is TRBJ2-7, with TRBD1 identical over 7 bases. V gave up 5 bases and J gave up 3 bases; unmatched junction bases: 4. Germline-derived CDR1 and CDR2 are SGHAT and FQNNGV. The CDR3 consists of 13 residues. The CDR3 DNA sequence: TGTGCCAGCAGCCAGACAGGGCACTACGAGCAGTACTTC. Encoded protein: CASSQTGHYEQYF. Variable domain in full (rest from reference TRBV11-2 and TRBJ2-7): EAGVAQSPRYKIIEKRQSVAFWCNPISGHATLYWYQQILGQGPKLLIQFQNNGVVDDSQLPKDRFSAERLKGVDSTLKIQPAKLEDSAVYLCASSQTGHYEQYFGPGTRLTVT.

The V call is TRBV28, the J call TRBJ2-1; TRBD2 matches at 11 bases. V dropped 3 bases and J dropped 12; count of bases not matched to a gene: 10. Germline V gene lookup returns CDR1 MDHEN and CDR2 SYDVKM. There are 15 residues in the CDR3. The CDR3 region is CASSLGTSGSGGQFF. CDR3 nucleotide sequence: TGTGCCAGCAGTTTGGGGACTAGCGGTTCCGGGGGGCAGTTCTTC.

V is TRBV6-6 and J is TRBJ2-2; a weak D match, TRBD1 (6 bases). Trimming left V 6 bases short and J 6 bases short, with 11 bases between. The CDR3 runs 13 residues. CDR1 and CDR2 from the germline V gene are MNHNY and SVGAGI (reference sequence). The CDR3 DNA reads TGTGCCAGCAGACCCGGACAGCCCGGGGAGCTGTTTTTT. Translating it yields CASRPGQPGELFF.

V and J are TRBV18 and TRBJ2-3; perhaps TRBD2 as D (6 bases). Looked up from germline, CDR1 is KGHSH and CDR2 is LQKENI. This CDR3 spans 16 amino acids. Trimming shortened V by 1 base and J by 1 base, and 12 bases separated the two germline ends. The CDR3 loop reads CASSPLRGPGTDTQYF. The CDR3 DNA is TGTGCCAGCTCACCACTGCGGGGTCCGGGCACAGATACGCAGTATTTT.

This rearrangement joins TRBV7-2 to TRBJ2-7, with unresolved D. V was shortened by 0 bases and J by 4 bases, with 13 bases between the two germline ends. CDR1 and CDR2 (germline): SGHTA, FQGNSA. CDR3 length: 15 amino acids. For the CDR3, the DNA is TGTGCCAGCAGCTTAGCCTCTATTTACCCGTACGAGCAGTACTTC. Protein sequence: CASSLASIYPYEQYF.

This clone was detected once. The chain combines TRBV5-8 with TRBJ1-1; D is unclear. V lost 2 bases to trimming and J lost 7 bases, with 6 bases between them. The length of the CDR3 is 11 residues. Germline lookup yields CDR1 SGHTS and CDR2 YDEGEE. CDR3 nucleotides: TGTGCCAGCAGCTTTTCCAGTGAAGCTTTCTTT. Its protein is CASSFSSEAFF.

A few counts support this clone. This sequence joins TRBV6-4 and TRBJ2-1; perhaps TRBD1 as D (5 bases). Trimming stripped 0 bases from V and 9 bases from J, with 15 bases between. Looked up from germline, CDR1 is MRHNA and CDR2 is SNTAGT. The CDR3 runs 15 residues. The CDR3, as DNA: TGTGCCAGCAGTGACTCGCAGGGTCCGCAGGGTGAGCAGTTCTTC. Translated: CASSDSQGPQGEQFF.

V is TRBV6-5 and J is TRBJ2-3, with TRBD1 matching 7 bases. The CDR3 sequence is 16 residues long. Germline V gene data show CDR1 as MNHEY and CDR2 as SVGAGI. Germline trimming cut 0 bases from V and 2 bases from J; bases unmatched to any gene: 5. The chain's CDR3 is CASSYSRDSYTDTQYF. DNA for the CDR3: TGTGCCAGCAGTTACTCGAGGGACAGCTACACAGATACGCAGTATTTT.

The rearrangement uses TRBV5-4 and TRBJ2-2; D unclear. Germline CDR1 reads SGHNT; CDR2 reads YYREEE (reference sequence). V was shortened by 1 base and J by 3 bases, with 10 bases between the two germline ends. The CDR3 extends over 15 amino acids. The CDR3 region has the DNA TGTGCCAGCAGCTTGTTAAGACATGACACCGGGGAGCTGTTTTTT. It codes for CASSLLRHDTGELFF.